This is a list of T cell receptor beta chains from one sample in a study of circulating and synovial CD4+ cells in juvenile arthritis. Measured with immunoSEQ multiplex PCR; TCRdb has only the in-frame clones, and not every one. Of 30,000 to 40,000 clones in the sample, 95% are singletons; the top ten hold approximately 0.18%. The sample was CD4+ T cells from blood. These receptors came from a human donor with juvenile idiopathic arthritis. Both conserved end residues are part of each CDR3. Each record gives: V gene, clone size, D gene, J gene, CDR3 protein, CDR3 DNA. D genes are given only for firm matches. Rows give clone size only sometimes, using once, few, many, or a class for an expanded clone.

TRBV4-1	NA	TRBD2	TRBJ2-3	CASSQDAGGTDTQYF	TGCGCCAGCAGCCAAGATGCGGGGGGCACAGATACGCAGTATTTT
TRBV19	NA	NA	TRBJ2-1	CASRQEAYNEQFF	TGTGCCAGTAGACAGGAAGCCTACAATGAGCAGTTCTTC
TRBV2	NA	NA	TRBJ2-5	CASGGQIEGTQYF	TGTGCCAGCGGAGGACAGATCGAAGGGACCCAGTACTTC
TRBV5-4	NA	NA	TRBJ1-5	CASSPGGVGQPQHF	TGTGCCAGCAGCCCGGGAGGGGTAGGTCAGCCCCAGCATTTT
TRBV7-2	NA	TRBD1	TRBJ1-5	CASSYRTGMSNQPQHF	TGTGCCAGCAGCTACAGGACAGGGATGAGCAATCAGCCCCAGCATTTT
TRBV28	NA	TRBD1	TRBJ1-2	CASTPGGLHAAVGYTF	TGTGCCAGCACCCCAGGGGGACTCCACGCGGCGGTCGGCTACACCTTC
TRBV5-1	NA	TRBD1	TRBJ2-5	CASSLTGGQETQYF	TGCGCCAGCAGCTTGACAGGGGGGCAAGAGACCCAGTACTTC
TRBV5-4	NA	TRBD2	TRBJ2-4	CASSQRGGENIQYF	TGTGCCAGCAGCCAACGGGGGGGCGAAAACATTCAGTACTTC
TRBV30	NA	TRBD2	TRBJ2-2	CAWSVSSGTFSNTGELFF	TGTGCCTGGAGTGTATCTAGCGGCACCTTCTCGAACACCGGGGAGCTGTTTTTT
TRBV15	NA	TRBD1	TRBJ1-1	CATRLNPTGTDTEAFF	TGTGCCACCCGCCTGAATCCGACAGGGACTGACACTGAAGCTTTCTTT
TRBV5-6	NA	NA	TRBJ2-3	CASIDPNTDTQYF	TGTGCCAGCATAGATCCCAACACAGATACGCAGTATTTT
TRBV6-5	NA	NA	TRBJ2-7	CASRRGGTLYEQYF	TGTGCCAGCAGAAGGGGAGGGACACTTTACGAGCAGTACTTC
TRBV5-6	NA	NA	TRBJ2-4	CASSLGPVAKNIQYF	TGTGCCAGCAGCTTGGGGCCAGTAGCCAAAAACATTCAGTACTTC
TRBV19	NA	NA	TRBJ1-5	CASSMSGEGNQPQHF	TGTGCCAGTAGTATGTCAGGGGAAGGCAATCAGCCCCAGCATTTT
TRBV19	NA	NA	TRBJ2-7	CASRNSAGTNEQYF	TGTGCCAGTAGAAACTCCGCGGGAACAAACGAGCAGTACTTC
TRBV5-1	once	NA	TRBJ1-1	CASSADTQKNTEAFF	TGCGCCAGCAGCGCGGACACCCAGAAGAACACTGAAGCTTTCTTT
TRBV5-4	NA	NA	TRBJ2-1	CASSLATGAIYEQFF	TGTGCCAGCAGCTTGGCGACCGGAGCTATCTATGAGCAGTTCTTC
TRBV5-1	NA	NA	TRBJ2-7	CASSLVQGSPYEQYF	TGCGCCAGCAGCTTGGTACAGGGATCGCCCTACGAGCAGTACTTC
TRBV5-1	NA	TRBD2	TRBJ2-1	CASSPVLAGDGEQFF	TGCGCCAGCAGCCCCGTCCTAGCGGGAGACGGTGAGCAGTTCTTC
TRBV7-9	NA	NA	TRBJ2-2	CASIGWGDTGELFF	TGTGCCAGCATAGGCTGGGGGGACACCGGGGAGCTGTTTTTT
TRBV9	NA	TRBD1	TRBJ2-7	CASSVGDRAYEQYF	TGTGCCAGCAGCGTAGGGGACAGGGCGTACGAGCAGTACTTC
TRBV2	NA	NA	TRBJ2-2	CASRAGTTNTGELFF	TGTGCCAGCAGGGCCGGGACAACGAACACCGGGGAGCTGTTTTTT
TRBV19	NA	NA	TRBJ1-1	CASSILGAGNTEAFF	TGTGCCAGTAGTATCTTAGGGGCCGGGAACACTGAAGCTTTCTTT